The 15 T cell receptor beta chains listed next were all sequenced from one sample in a study of monozygotic twins with inflammatory bowel disease. TCRdb reprocessed the 5' RACE reads, with one entry per CDR3 protein and no DNA. The sample's table shows 200,000 to 250,000 distinct CDR3 sequences. The sample taken for sequencing was blood. These receptors originate from a human donor with ulcerative colitis or Crohn's disease, or a healthy co-twin of an affected twin (not recorded which).

Here the CDR3 reads CASSLWGGGRNSQETQYF. The rearrangement joins TRBV28 to TRBJ2-5; TCRdb indicates TRBD1, and absent DNA this call remains unverified. Germline V lookup: CDR1 MDHEN, CDR2 SYDVKM. The CDR3 totals 18 residues.

The V gene is TRBV3-1, the J gene TRBJ2-2; TCRdb lists TRBD1, though no DNA is available to test this call. Germline loops: CDR1 LGHDT, CDR2 YNNKEL (reference sequence). This CDR3 contains 17 residues. CDR3 amino acids: CASSQPGQATNTGELFF.

The chain joins TRBV5-1 to TRBJ2-1; the D gene TCRdb calls, TRBD2, cannot be checked with no DNA. This CDR3 spans 18 amino acids. Germline loops: CDR1 SGHRS, CDR2 YFSETQ. The CDR3: CASSLPTSGRGSDNEQFF.

The chain has TRBV25-1 and TRBJ2-3; TCRdb returns TRBD1, unconfirmable since there is no DNA. The CDR3 length is 17 residues. In germline, CDR1 is MGHDK, CDR2 SYGVNS. This CDR3 reads CASSAADRGRLADTQYF.

The rearrangement uses TRBV28 and TRBJ1-2; with no DNA, the TCRdb D assignment of TRBD1 cannot be verified. This CDR3 is 16 amino acids long. In germline, CDR1 is MDHEN, CDR2 SYDVKM. This chain's CDR3 is CASSLAAGQGDYGYTF.

This chain connects TRBV7-2 to TRBJ2-2; TCRdb's D call, TRBD1, is unchecked because there is no DNA. CDR1 is SGHTA, CDR2 FQGNSA, per germline. The CDR3 sequence is 16 residues long. This CDR3 is CASSIQGAGMAGELFF.

The chain joins TRBV14 to TRBJ2-7; the D call from TCRdb, TRBD2, cannot be confirmed without DNA. Germline CDR1 reads SGHDN; CDR2 reads FVKESK. The CDR3 has 12 amino acids. The chain's CDR3 is CASSQAHYEQYF.

This rearrangement joins TRBV2 to TRBJ2-7; TCRdb gives TRBD2 as the D gene, but with no DNA this cannot be confirmed. This CDR3 contains 14 residues. Germline V lookup: CDR1 SNHLY, CDR2 FYNNEI. CDR3: CASSEQGPSYEQYF.

The gene calls are TRBV7-9 and TRBJ1-1; TCRdb's D gene call, TRBD1, goes unchecked for lack of DNA. CDR3 length equals 12 residues. Germline lookup yields CDR1 SEHNR and CDR2 FQNEAQ (reference sequence). The CDR3 here is CASSSPRTEAFF. Full variable domain (rest looked up from reference TRBV7-9 and TRBJ1-1): DTGVSQNPRHKITKRGQNVTFRCDPISEHNRLYWYRQTLGQGPEFLTYFQNEAQLEKSRLLSDRFSAERPKGSFSTLEIQRTEQGDSAMYLCASSSPRTEAFFGQGTRLTVV.

The CDR3: CASSLESYTGELFF. This sequence joins TRBV27 and TRBJ2-2. The germline CDR1 and CDR2 sequences are MNHEY and SMNVEV (reference sequence). CDR3 length equals 14 residues.

The V call is TRBV5-6, the J call TRBJ2-1; the TRBD1 assignment by TCRdb is unverifiable without DNA. The CDR3 runs 16 residues. Germline-derived CDR1 and CDR2 are SGHDT and YYEEEE. Here the CDR3 reads CASSPITQDRHNEQFF.

V is TRBV3-1 and J is TRBJ2-3; TCRdb's D call, TRBD1, is unchecked because there is no DNA. Germline V gene lookup returns CDR1 LGHDT and CDR2 YNNKEL (reference sequence). The CDR3 covers 17 residues. CDR3 sequence reads: CASSRSLGQTSTDTQYF.

This rearrangement joins TRBV20-1 to TRBJ2-3. From germline, CDR1 is DFQATT and CDR2 SNEGSKA (reference sequence). CDR3 length: 15 residues. CDR3: CSARDPVEPTDTQYF.

The CDR3 reads CAISAVSGNTIYF. V gene TRBV10-3 combines with J gene TRBJ1-3. Germline V lookup: CDR1 ENHRY, CDR2 SYGVKD. This CDR3 has 13 amino acids.

The rearrangement links TRBV6-1 to TRBJ1-2. Germline V gene data show CDR1 as MNHNS and CDR2 as SASEGT. This CDR3 comprises 15 residues. The CDR3 spells CATGGPAARVYGYTF.